A single sample gave rise to the 24 T cell receptor beta chains below, sequenced in a study of immune heterogeneity within non-small cell lung tumors. As template, the study used bulk tumor genomic DNA at 550 to 700 ng per sample. Spaced far apart, several biopsies were taken from each primary tumor during surgery. The study enrolled patients with untreated, newly diagnosed non-small cell lung cancer who underwent curative surgery. It was a multiplex PCR that amplified TCR beta CDR3, with 32 V and 13 J primers. TCRdb redid the calling of the multiplex PCR reads with MiXCR, one entry per CDR3 protein. The table records about 2,800 distinct CDR3 sequences, about 45% of them present only once. Sequencing was carried out using lung tumor tissue. Every receptor here comes from a woman in her fifties or sixties with non-small cell lung cancer.

The chain employs TRBV5-1 and TRBJ2-5; 9 bases fit TRBD2. This CDR3 region has 16 residues. The V and J ends lost 0 bases and 1 base, in that order; junction bases with no gene match: 4. Germline CDR1 is SGHRS and CDR2 is YFSETQ. CDR3 sequence: CASSLGAGGFQETQYF. CDR3 DNA: TGCGCCAGCAGCTTGGGAGCGGGGGGCTTCCAAGAGACCCAGTACTTC. The full variable domain, completed using reference TRBV5-1 and TRBJ2-5, is KAGVTQTPRYLIKTRGQQVTLSCSPISGHRSVSWYQQTPGQGLQFLFEYFSETQRNKGNFPGRFSGRQFSNSRSEMNVSTLELGDSALYLCASSLGAGGFQETQYFGPGTRLLVL.

As concerns this clonotype: It is unclear where the CDR3 begins or ends on the DNA, so no DNA is shown, and the CDR3 is as TCRdb lists it. The V call is TRBV7-9, the J call TRBJ1-1; TRBD1, the table's D call, was not compared with the DNA. Counting both end residues, the CDR3 totals 14 amino acids. CDR1 is SEHNR and CDR2 is FQNEAQ in the germline V gene (reference sequence). The CDR3 sequence is CASSFGQGAPWGLF.

This sequence joins TRBV25-1 and TRBJ2-1; D unresolved. Deletions cut 3 bases from V and 6 bases from J, with 12 bases between. The CDR3 has 14 residues. Germline V gene sequence: CDR1 MGHDK, CDR2 SYGVNS. This chain's CDR3 is CASSDPPRFNEQFF. The CDR3 nucleotides read TGTGCCAGCAGTGATCCCCCTAGATTCAATGAGCAGTTCTTC.

The chain recombines TRBV5-1 with TRBJ2-7; 10 bases match TRBD1. The CDR3 length is 16 residues. Germline V gene sequence: CDR1 SGHRS, CDR2 YFSETQ. V was clipped by 4 bases and J by 4 bases; unmatched bases: 11. As DNA, the CDR3 is TGCGCCAGCAGCGATCTTTCCGGGACAGGGGTGTACGAGCAGTACTTC. Its translation: CASSDLSGTGVYEQYF. Full variable domain (remainder filled in from reference TRBV5-1 and TRBJ2-7): KAGVTQTPRYLIKTRGQQVTLSCSPISGHRSVSWYQQTPGQGLQFLFEYFSETQRNKGNFPGRFSGRQFSNSRSEMNVSTLELGDSALYLCASSDLSGTGVYEQYFGPGTRLTVT.

The chain has TRBV5-1 and TRBJ2-2; possible D gene TRBD2, 5 bases. The CDR3 contains 17 residues. CDR1 SGHRS and CDR2 YFSETQ come from the germline V gene. V shed 2 bases and J shed 2 bases, with 16 bases lying between them. The CDR3 sequence is CASSLSLARPNTGELFF. CDR3 bases: TGCGCCAGCAGCTTATCATTAGCGAGACCCAACACCGGGGAGCTGTTTTTT.

V gene TRBV27 combines with J gene TRBJ2-5, with 14 bases that match TRBD2. V dropped 0 bases and J dropped 4; count of bases not matched to a gene: 4. This CDR3 has 17 amino acids. From germline, CDR1 is MNHEY and CDR2 SMNVEV (reference sequence). The CDR3, as DNA: TGTGCCAGCAGTTTATCCCAAGGACTAGCGGGAGGAGAGACCCAGTACTTC. This sequence encodes CASSLSQGLAGGETQYF.

Only one count was recorded for this clonotype. The chain combines TRBV4-1 with TRBJ2-7; D is possibly TRBD2 (7 bases). Per germline, CDR1 MGHRA and CDR2 YSYEKL. V shed 0 bases and J shed 6 bases, with 15 bases lying between them. The CDR3 extends over 15 amino acids. Here the CDR3 reads CASSQEVRRGLEQYF. The CDR3 bases are TGCGCCAGCAGCCAAGAGGTACGGCGGGGGCTCGAGCAGTACTTC.

This clonotype has a handful of counts. V usage is TRBV19 and J usage is TRBJ1-4; tentative D call: TRBD1 (5 bases). The CDR3 contains 14 residues. Germline loops: CDR1 LNHDA, CDR2 SQIVND (reference sequence). Trimming stripped 7 bases from V and 7 bases from J, with 16 bases between. The CDR3 DNA reads TGTGCCAGTACCACAGACAGTGGACCTGAAAAACTGTTTTTT. It is translated as CASTTDSGPEKLFF.

The table lists this clonotype with a few counts. V and J are TRBV6-9 and TRBJ2-1, with D unclear. This CDR3 region has 14 residues. V dropped 6 bases and J dropped 8 bases, with 17 bases sitting between them. The germline CDR1 and CDR2 sequences are MNHGY and SVAAGI. As DNA, the CDR3 is TGTGCCAGCAGCTACAGTGACAACATCGATGAGCAGTTCTTC. It codes for CASSYSDNIDEQFF.

The gene calls are TRBV3-1 and TRBJ2-4; 13 positions agree with TRBD2. The CDR3 totals 16 residues. CDR1 is LGHDT and CDR2 is YNNKEL in the germline V gene (reference sequence). V shed 4 bases, J shed 6 bases, and the junction held 6 bases outside the gene matches. The CDR3 loop is CASSRTSGSSRNIQYF. The CDR3 region has the DNA TGTGCCAGCAGCCGGACTAGCGGGAGTTCCAGAAACATTCAGTACTTC.

A remark on this clonotype: This may be a read error, as it is one base from a much larger clone. The chain has TRBV9 and TRBJ2-7, with D perhaps matching TRBD2 (5 bases). The germline V gene encodes CDR1 SGDLS and CDR2 YYNGEE. With 4 bases removed from V and 3 bases from J, the gap between germline ends came to 14 bases. The CDR3 is 14 residues long. The chain's CDR3 is CASSLGVSGYEQYF. The CDR3, as DNA: TGTGCCAGCAGCCTCGGGGTCAGCGGCTACGAGCAGTACTTC.

V usage is TRBV6-2 or TRBV6-3 and J usage is TRBJ2-3; D is unresolved. Looked up from germline, CDR1 is MNHEY and CDR2 is SVGEGT. The CDR3 has 13 amino acids. V lost 4 bases and J lost 6, with 11 bases in between. The CDR3 region is CASSWTPPDTQYF. The CDR3 DNA is TGTGCCAGCAGTTGGACCCCGCCCGATACGCAGTATTTT.

This chain connects TRBV6-2 or TRBV6-3 to TRBJ2-1, with 7 bases matching TRBD2. The J segment lost 3 bases and the V segment lost 5 bases, leaving 7 bases of the junction unmatched. Germline V gene lookup returns CDR1 MNHEY and CDR2 SVGEGT. The CDR3 consists of 15 residues. The CDR3 DNA is TGTGCCAGCAGTCAACCAGCGGGGAACTACAATGAGCAGTTCTTC. It encodes CASSQPAGNYNEQFF.

The chain carries TRBV20-1 and TRBJ1-1; D is unresolved. Trimming left V 3 bases short and J 0 bases short, with 17 bases between. The CDR3 consists of 16 residues. Germline CDR1 and CDR2: DFQATT and SNEGSKA (reference sequence). The CDR3 sequence is CSASGVGFLVNTEAFF. CDR3 DNA: TGCAGTGCTAGTGGGGTGGGGTTTTTGGTGAACACTGAAGCTTTCTTT.

A remark on this clonotype: A junction boundary mismatches the germline segment, possibly from a read error. The chain carries TRBV5-1 and TRBJ1-5, with D perhaps matching TRBD1 (6 bases). The CDR3 covers 14 residues. CDR1 is SGHRS, CDR2 YFSETQ, per germline. The CDR3 bases are TGCTCCAGCAGCTTGATGGGGGGCGATCAGCCCCAGCATTTT. Translation: CSSSLMGGDQPQHF.

The chain couples TRBV7-2 to TRBJ2-7; D unresolved. This CDR3 is 14 amino acids long. The germline V gene encodes CDR1 SGHTA and CDR2 FQGNSA. The V end was cut by 0 bases, the J end by 7 bases, with 13 bases between. The CDR3: CASSLAARSLEQYF. The CDR3 nucleotides read TGTGCCAGCAGCTTAGCGGCGCGATCCCTGGAGCAGTACTTC.

This rearrangement joins TRBV20-1 to TRBJ2-3; TRBD2 matches 9 bases. Germline trimming cut 5 bases from V and 2 bases from J; bases unmatched to any gene: 5. The germline gives CDR1 DFQATT, CDR2 SNEGSKA (reference sequence). This CDR3 region has 14 residues. The CDR3 sequence is CSAEREAITDTQYF. The CDR3 nucleotides read TGCAGTGCTGAGCGGGAGGCGATCACAGATACGCAGTATTTT.

This chain joins TRBV4-1 and TRBJ2-7; a possible D gene is TRBD2 (5 bases). The CDR3 consists of 13 residues. Trimming removed 0 bases from V and 6 bases from J, with 9 bases in between. The germline CDR1 and CDR2 sequences are MGHRA and YSYEKL. The CDR3 coding sequence is TGCGCCAGCAGCCAAGAAAAAGGGAGCGAGCAGTACTTC. Protein sequence: CASSQEKGSEQYF.

V is TRBV29-1 and J is TRBJ1-1; D is possibly TRBD1 (5 bases). There are 13 residues in the CDR3. V was pared by 3 bases and J by 4 bases, with 12 bases between. In germline, CDR1 is SQVTM, CDR2 ANQGSEA. The CDR3 DNA is TGCAGCGTTGAGGCAGGGTATATCACTGAAGCTTTCTTT. It codes for CSVEAGYITEAFF.

This clonotype was seen just once. The V gene is TRBV7-9, the J gene TRBJ2-7; TRBD2 matches 8 bases. Trimming removed 1 base from V and 0 bases from J; junction bases left unmatched: 5. The germline gives CDR1 SEHNR, CDR2 FQNEAQ (reference sequence). The CDR3 spans 16 residues. The CDR3 coding sequence is TGTGCCAGCAGCTTAGGAAGCGGGAGTCGCTCCTACGAGCAGTACTTC. Translation gives CASSLGSGSRSYEQYF. Combining the CDR3 with reference TRBV7-9 and TRBJ2-7 gives the whole variable domain DTGVSQNPRHKITKRGQNVTFRCDPISEHNRLYWYRQTLGQGPEFLTYFQNEAQLEKSRLLSDRFSAERPKGSFSTLEIQRTEQGDSAMYLCASSLGSGSRSYEQYFGPGTRLTVT.

This clonotype has only a few counts. CDR3 DNA: TGCAGTGCTAGGCAGAGGGGCAGGGCGGTCACTGAAGCTTTCTTT. Protein sequence: CSARQRGRAVTEAFF. The chain joins TRBV20-1 to TRBJ1-1, with D maybe TRBD1 (5 bases). Trimming left V 3 bases short and J 4 bases short, with 18 bases between. Germline CDR1 and CDR2: DFQATT and SNEGSKA (reference sequence). There are 15 residues in the CDR3.

The chain carries TRBV7-2 and TRBJ2-6; a possible D gene is TRBD2 (6 bases). Per germline, CDR1 SGHTA and CDR2 FQGNSA. There are 20 residues in the CDR3. The V end lost 0 bases, the J end lost 1 base, and 19 bases lay between the germline ends. CDR3 sequence: CASSLALAGRSGSGANVLTF. The DNA of the CDR3 is TGTGCCAGCAGCTTAGCATTGGCAGGGAGGTCGGGGTCTGGGGCCAACGTCCTGACTTTC.

The chain employs TRBV12-5 and TRBJ2-1, with TRBD1 identical over 7 bases. The V and J ends lost 6 bases and 0 bases, in that order; junction bases with no gene match: 11. The CDR3 contains 17 residues. Germline lookup yields CDR1 LGHNT and CDR2 FRNRAP. The CDR3 sequence is CASGYSPTGSSYNEQFF. In DNA form, the CDR3 reads TGTGCTAGTGGCTACTCTCCGACAGGGAGCTCCTACAATGAGCAGTTCTTC.

J is TRBJ1-4 and V is TRBV7-2, with D unresolved. Germline CDR1 is SGHTA and CDR2 is FQGNSA. The CDR3 totals 18 residues. Trimming shortened V by 0 bases and J by 2 bases, and 16 bases separated the two germline ends. CDR3 amino acids: CASSLAARGPWTNEKLFF. The CDR3 DNA sequence: TGTGCCAGCAGCTTAGCGGCTCGAGGGCCTTGGACTAATGAAAAACTGTTTTTT.